This TCR beta chain is from a study of T cell clonotyping in hematopoietic cell transplantation. General study findings and limits: Cells were unsorted, so CD4 and CD8 contributions were not separated. Few recipient clonotypes overlapped donors; over 97% were de novo at given depth. Recipient TCR diversity dropped after transplant; expanded clonotypes rose from day 30 to 180.

On this clone: Its target is unknown.

The table came from immunoSEQ multiplex PCR; TCRdb's copy has only in-frame clones and leaves some out. The table lists over 25,000 clones, approximately 94% of them singletons. The junction had 10 bases not matched to a gene; V was cut back by 7 bases and J by 5 bases. This CDR3 contains 15 residues. CDR1 and CDR2 from the germline V gene are MNHEY and SVGAGI. This clonotype was obtained from a man aged 50-60 years in good health. Some clones in this sample may be carry-over from other donors' samples. Sequencing was performed on peripheral blood mononuclear cells. The chain combines TRBV6-5 with TRBJ2-7, with TRBD1 identical over 11 bases. The CDR3 bases are TGTGCCAGCAACTATCCCGGGACAGGGGGACACGAGCAGTACTTC. Protein: CASNYPGTGGHEQYF.